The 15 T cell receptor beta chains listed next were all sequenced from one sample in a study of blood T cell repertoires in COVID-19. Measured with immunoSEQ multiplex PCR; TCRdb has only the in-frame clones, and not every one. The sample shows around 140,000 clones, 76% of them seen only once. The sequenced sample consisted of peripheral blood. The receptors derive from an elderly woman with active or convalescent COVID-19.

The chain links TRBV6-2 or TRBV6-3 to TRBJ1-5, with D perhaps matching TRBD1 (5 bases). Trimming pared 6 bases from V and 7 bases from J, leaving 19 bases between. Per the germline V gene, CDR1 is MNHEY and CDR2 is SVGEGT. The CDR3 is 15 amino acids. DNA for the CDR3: TGTGCCAGCAGCCCCGGGGGAGGGGCGGTACAGCCCCAGCATTTT. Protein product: CASSPGGGAVQPQHF.

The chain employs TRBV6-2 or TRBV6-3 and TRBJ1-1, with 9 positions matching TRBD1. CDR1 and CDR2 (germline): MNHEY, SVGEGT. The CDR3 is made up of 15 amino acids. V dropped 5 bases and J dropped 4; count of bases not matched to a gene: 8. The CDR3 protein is CASSVPGQGTTEAFF. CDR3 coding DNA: TGTGCCAGCAGTGTTCCGGGACAGGGTACCACTGAAGCTTTCTTT.

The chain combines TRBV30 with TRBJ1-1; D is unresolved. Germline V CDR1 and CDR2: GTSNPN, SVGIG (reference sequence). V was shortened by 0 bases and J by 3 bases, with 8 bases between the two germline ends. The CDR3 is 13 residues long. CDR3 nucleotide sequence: TGTGCCTGGAGTGTAATGACATACACTGAAGCTTTCTTT. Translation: CAWSVMTYTEAFF.

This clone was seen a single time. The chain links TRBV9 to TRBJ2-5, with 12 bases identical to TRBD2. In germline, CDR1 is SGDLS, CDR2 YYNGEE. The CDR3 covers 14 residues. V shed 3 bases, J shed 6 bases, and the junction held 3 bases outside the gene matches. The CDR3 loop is CASSASGGVKTQYF. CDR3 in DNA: TGTGCCAGCAGCGCTAGCGGGGGGGTGAAGACCCAGTACTTC.

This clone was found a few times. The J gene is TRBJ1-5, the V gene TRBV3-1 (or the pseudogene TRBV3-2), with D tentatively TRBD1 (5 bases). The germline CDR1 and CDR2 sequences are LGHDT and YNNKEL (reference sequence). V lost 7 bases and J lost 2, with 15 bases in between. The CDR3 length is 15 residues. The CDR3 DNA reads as TGTGCCAGCACTCGCCCCCGGGACTGCAATCAGCCCCAGCATTTT. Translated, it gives CASTRPRDCNQPQHF.

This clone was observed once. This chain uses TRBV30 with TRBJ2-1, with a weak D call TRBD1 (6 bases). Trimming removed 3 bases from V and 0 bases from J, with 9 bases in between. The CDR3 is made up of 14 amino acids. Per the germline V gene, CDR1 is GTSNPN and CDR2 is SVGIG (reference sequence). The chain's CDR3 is CAWRQGSSYNEQFF. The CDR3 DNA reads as TGTGCCTGGAGACAGGGAAGCTCCTACAATGAGCAGTTCTTC.

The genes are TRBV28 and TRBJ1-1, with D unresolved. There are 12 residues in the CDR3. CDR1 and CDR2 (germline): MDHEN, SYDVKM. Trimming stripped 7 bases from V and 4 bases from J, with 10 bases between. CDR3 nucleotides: TGTGCCAGCACCTCATACTTCACTGAAGCTTTCTTT. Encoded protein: CASTSYFTEAFF.

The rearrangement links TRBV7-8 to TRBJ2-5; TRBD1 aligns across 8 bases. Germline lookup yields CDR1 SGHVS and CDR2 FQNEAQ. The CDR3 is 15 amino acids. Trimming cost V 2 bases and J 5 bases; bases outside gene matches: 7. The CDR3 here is CASSLRQGSQETQYF. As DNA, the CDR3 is TGTGCCAGCAGCTTACGACAGGGGAGTCAGGAGACCCAGTACTTC.

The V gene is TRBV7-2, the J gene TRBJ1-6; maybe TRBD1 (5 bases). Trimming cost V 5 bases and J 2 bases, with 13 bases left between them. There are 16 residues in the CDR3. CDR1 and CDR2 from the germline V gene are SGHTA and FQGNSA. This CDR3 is CASSPRGATYNSPLHF. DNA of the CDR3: TGTGCCAGCAGCCCACGCGGGGCCACCTATAATTCACCCCTCCACTTT. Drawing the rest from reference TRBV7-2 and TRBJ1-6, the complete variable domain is GAGVSQSPSNKVTEKGKDVELRCDPISGHTALYWYRQSLGQGLEFLIYFQGNSAPDKSGLPSDRFSAERTGGSVSTLTIQRTQQEDSAVYLCASSPRGATYNSPLHFGNGTRLTVT.

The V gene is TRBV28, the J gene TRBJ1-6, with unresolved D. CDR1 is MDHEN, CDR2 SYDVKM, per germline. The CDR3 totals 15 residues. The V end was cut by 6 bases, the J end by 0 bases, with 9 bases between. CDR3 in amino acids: CASSLSSSYNSPLHF. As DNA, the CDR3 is TGTGCCAGCAGCCTTAGCAGCTCCTATAATTCACCCCTCCACTTT.

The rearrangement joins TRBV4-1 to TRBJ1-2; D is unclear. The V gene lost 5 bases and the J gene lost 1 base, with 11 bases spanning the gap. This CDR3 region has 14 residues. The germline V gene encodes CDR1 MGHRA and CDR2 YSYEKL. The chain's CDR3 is CASSASEGNYGYTF. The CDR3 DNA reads TGCGCCAGCAGCGCCTCTGAGGGTAACTATGGCTACACCTTC.

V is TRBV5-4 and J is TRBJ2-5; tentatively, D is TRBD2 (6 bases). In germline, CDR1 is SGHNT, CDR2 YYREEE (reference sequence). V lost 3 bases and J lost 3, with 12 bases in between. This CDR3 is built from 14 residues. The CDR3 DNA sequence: TGTGCCAGCAGCTACGGACTACCTAAAGAGACCCAGTACTTC. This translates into CASSYGLPKETQYF.

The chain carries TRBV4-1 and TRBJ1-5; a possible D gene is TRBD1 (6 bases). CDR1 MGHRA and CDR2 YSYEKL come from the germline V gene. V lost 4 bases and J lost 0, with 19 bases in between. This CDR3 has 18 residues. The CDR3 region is CASSPQGDTRYSNQPQHF. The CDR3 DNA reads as TGCGCCAGCAGCCCCCAAGGGGACACAAGATATAGCAATCAGCCCCAGCATTTT.

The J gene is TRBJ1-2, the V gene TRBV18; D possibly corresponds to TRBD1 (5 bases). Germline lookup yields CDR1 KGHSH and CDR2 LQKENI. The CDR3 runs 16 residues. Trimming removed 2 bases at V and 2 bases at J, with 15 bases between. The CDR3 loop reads CASSPTGLGPNYGYTF. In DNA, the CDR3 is TGTGCCAGCTCACCAACTGGTTTGGGGCCGAACTATGGCTACACCTTC.

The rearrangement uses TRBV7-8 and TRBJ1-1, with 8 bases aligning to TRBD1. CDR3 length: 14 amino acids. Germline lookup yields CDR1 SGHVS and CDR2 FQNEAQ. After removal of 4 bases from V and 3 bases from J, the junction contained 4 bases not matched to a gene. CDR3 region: CASSSRGRDTEAFF. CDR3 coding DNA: TGTGCCAGCAGCTCCAGGGGGCGGGACACTGAAGCTTTCTTT.